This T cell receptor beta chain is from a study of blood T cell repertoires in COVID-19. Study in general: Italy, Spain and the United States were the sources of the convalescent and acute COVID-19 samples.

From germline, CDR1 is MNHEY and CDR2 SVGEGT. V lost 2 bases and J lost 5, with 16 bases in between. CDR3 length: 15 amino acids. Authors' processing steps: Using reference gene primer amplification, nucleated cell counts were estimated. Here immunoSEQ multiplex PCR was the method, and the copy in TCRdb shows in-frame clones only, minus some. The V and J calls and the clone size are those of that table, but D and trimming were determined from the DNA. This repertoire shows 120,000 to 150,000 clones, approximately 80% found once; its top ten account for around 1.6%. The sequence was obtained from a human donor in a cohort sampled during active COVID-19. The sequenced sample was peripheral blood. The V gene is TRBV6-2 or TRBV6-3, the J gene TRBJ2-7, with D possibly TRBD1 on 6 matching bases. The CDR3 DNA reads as TGTGCCAGCAGTTACGGGACATTCGTCGGGAACGAGCAGTACTTC. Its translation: CASSYGTFVGNEQYF.